The present TCR beta chain was sequenced within a study of blood T cell repertoires in COVID-19 (dated by TCRdb to 2020 to 2021). Looking at the study overall: Samples from collaborators originated in the United States, Italy and Spain and spanned both the acute and convalescent phases of COVID-19. The prospective study material was composed of cDNA or gDNA derived from T cells, B-cell-depleted T cells, or PBMCs. Samples were obtained from the ongoing ImmuneRACE study (first 160 participants) and from some 1,200 subjects provided by 6 global collaborators. A de-identified subject ID, COVID-19 status, age in years and sex were almost always included in the sample metadata. The repertoires were made available in a free public database intended to serve as a resource for research on the immune response to SARS-CoV-2. Subjects who had been exposed to COVID-19, were actively infected with it, or had recovered from it provided the deeply sampled blood TCRbeta repertoires that made up the dataset. HLA class I and class II types, where available, came from metadata supplied by the sample provider rather than from assay-based typing. Study-level results and caveats: The amount of clinical and demographic metadata varied by source and participant and was provided uncurated.

V loses 3 bases at its end and J loses 2 bases; junction bases beyond the gene matches: 4. The CDR3 measures 15 amino acids from cysteine to phenylalanine. This entry keeps only the CDR3 DNA: 45 bases, framed from base 1. CDR1 SGHTA and CDR2 FQGTGA were looked up in the germline V gene. For this clone: The specificity of this receptor is unknown. No base quality information exists; no much larger clone differs at one position.

TCRbeta CDR3 regions were amplified from genomic DNA using the immunoSEQ Assay, a bias-controlled multiplex PCR. In the paper's pipeline: Within the assay, amplification of reference gene primers was used to estimate how many nucleated cells each sample contained. To quantify the absolute abundance of each unique TCRbeta CDR3 rearrangement, sequence reads were collapsed and filtered. For each sample, productive Simpson clonality was calculated as the square root of Simpson's diversity index over productive rearrangements. TCRdb holds this immuneACCESS table with in-frame rearrangements only. Some clones are missing; in checked studies, unresolved V genes explain under half, and the rest has no known cause. V, J and clone size are taken as reported in that table, and D and trimming were inferred from the DNA itself. For this sample there are roughly 130,000 clones; roughly 80% appear just once. The ten largest account for roughly 15% of the sample.

The collaborating institutions used their own protocols to collect whole blood in K2EDTA tubes. For TCRbeta analysis, collaborators shipped samples in one of three forms: frozen whole blood, isolated PBMCs, or DNA extracted from either of those sample types. The rearranged segments are TRBV7-3 and TRBJ2-3, and 8 junctional nucleotides match TRBD2. This receptor was taken from a man aged 50 or older with acute or convalescent COVID-19. Sequencing used peripheral blood. In nucleotides, the sequence is TGTGCCAGCAGCTTGGGTAGCGGGGTCACAGATACGCAGTATTTT. It translates to CASSLGSGVTDTQYF.